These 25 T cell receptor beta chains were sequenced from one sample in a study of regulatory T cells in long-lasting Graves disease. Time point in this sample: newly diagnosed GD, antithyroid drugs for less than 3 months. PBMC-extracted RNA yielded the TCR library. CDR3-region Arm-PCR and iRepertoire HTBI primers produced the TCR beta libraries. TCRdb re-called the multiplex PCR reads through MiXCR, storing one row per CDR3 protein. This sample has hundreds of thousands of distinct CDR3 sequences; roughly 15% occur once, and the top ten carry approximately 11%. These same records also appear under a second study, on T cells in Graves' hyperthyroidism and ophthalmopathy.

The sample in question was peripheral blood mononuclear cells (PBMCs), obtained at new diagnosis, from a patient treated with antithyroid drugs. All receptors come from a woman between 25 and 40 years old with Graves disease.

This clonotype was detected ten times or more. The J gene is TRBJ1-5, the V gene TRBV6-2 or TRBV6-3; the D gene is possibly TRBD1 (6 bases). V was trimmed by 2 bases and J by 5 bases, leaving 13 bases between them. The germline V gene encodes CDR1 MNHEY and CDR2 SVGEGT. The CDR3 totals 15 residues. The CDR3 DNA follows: TGTGCCAGCAGTTACGAGTCGGGGGCGTATCAGCCCCAGCATTTT. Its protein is CASSYESGAYQPQHF.

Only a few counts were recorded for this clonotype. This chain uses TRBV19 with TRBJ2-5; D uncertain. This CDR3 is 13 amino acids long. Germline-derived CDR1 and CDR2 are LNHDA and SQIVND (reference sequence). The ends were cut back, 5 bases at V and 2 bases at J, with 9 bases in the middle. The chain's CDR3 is CASSETSQETQYF. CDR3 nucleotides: TGTGCCAGTAGTGAGACGAGTCAAGAGACCCAGTACTTC.

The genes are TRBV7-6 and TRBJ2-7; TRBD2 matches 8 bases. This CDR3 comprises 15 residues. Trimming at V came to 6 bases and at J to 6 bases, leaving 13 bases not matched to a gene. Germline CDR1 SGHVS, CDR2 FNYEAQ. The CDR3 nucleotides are TGTGCCAGCAGTGGGGGTTCCAGCGGGAGTCTCGAGCAGTACTTC. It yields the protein CASSGGSSGSLEQYF.

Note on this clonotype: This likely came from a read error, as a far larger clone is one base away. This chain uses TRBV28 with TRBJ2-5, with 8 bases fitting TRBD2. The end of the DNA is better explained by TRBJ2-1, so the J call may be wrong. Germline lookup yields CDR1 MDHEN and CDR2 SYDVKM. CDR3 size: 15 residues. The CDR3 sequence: CASSLPSSGYHEQFF. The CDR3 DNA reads TGTGCCAGCAGTTTACCCTCTAGCGGGTACCATGAGCAGTTCTTC.

CDR3 in DNA: TGCAGTGCTAGCAGGCTAAACTATGGCTACACCTTC. Amino acids: CSASRLNYGYTF. The V and J genes are TRBV20-1 and TRBJ1-2, with D unclear. Germline V gene sequence: CDR1 DFQATT, CDR2 SNEGSKA (reference sequence). With 3 bases removed from V and 2 bases from J, the gap between germline ends came to 7 bases. The CDR3 totals 12 residues.

Here the CDR3 DNA reads TGTGCCAGTAGTATAAGACGTTCAGATACGCAGTATTTT. It yields the protein CASSIRRSDTQYF. V usage is TRBV19 and J usage is TRBJ2-3; D is ambiguous. The V end lost 2 bases, the J end lost 4 bases, and 7 bases lay between the germline ends. Germline V gene lookup returns CDR1 LNHDA and CDR2 SQIVND (reference sequence). The CDR3 runs 13 residues.

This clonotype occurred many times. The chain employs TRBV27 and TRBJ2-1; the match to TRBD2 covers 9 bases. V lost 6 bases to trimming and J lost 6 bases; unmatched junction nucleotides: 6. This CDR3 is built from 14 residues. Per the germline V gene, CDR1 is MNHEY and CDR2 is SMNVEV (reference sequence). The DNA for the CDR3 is TGTGCCAGCAGCACAAGCGGGGGGCGCAATGAGCAGTTCTTC. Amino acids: CASSTSGGRNEQFF.

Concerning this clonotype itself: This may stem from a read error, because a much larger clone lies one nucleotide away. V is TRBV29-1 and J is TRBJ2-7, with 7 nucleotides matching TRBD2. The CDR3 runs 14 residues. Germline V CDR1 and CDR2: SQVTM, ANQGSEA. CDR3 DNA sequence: TGCAGCCTTGAAGACGGCGGGAGCTCCTACGAGCAGTACTTC. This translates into CSLEDGGSSYEQYF.

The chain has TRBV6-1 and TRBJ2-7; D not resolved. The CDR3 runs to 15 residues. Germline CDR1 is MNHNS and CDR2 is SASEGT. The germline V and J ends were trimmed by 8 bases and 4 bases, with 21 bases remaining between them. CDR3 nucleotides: TGTGCCAGCCGTCTTGGGGTCTCGGTCGTTTACGAGCAGTACTTC. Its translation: CASRLGVSVVYEQYF.

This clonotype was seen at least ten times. The CDR3 is CASSVVGPYEQYF. CDR3 DNA: TGTGCCAGCAGTGTTGTCGGACCCTACGAGCAGTACTTC. V is TRBV2 and J is TRBJ2-7, with D uncertain. Trimming shortened V by 4 bases and J by 2 bases, and 9 bases separated the two germline ends. This CDR3 contains 13 residues. CDR1 and CDR2 from the germline V gene are SNHLY and FYNNEI.

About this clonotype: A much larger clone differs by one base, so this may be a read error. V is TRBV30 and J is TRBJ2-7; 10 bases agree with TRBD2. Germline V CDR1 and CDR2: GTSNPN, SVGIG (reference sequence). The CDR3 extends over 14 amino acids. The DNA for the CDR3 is TGTGCCTGGAGTCAACTAGCGGGGATTTACGAGCCGTACTTC. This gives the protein CAWSQLAGIYEPYF.

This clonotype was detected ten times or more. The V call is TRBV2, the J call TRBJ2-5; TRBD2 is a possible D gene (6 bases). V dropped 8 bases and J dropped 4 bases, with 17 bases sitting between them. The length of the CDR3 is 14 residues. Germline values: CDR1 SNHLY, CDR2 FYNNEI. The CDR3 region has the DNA TGTGCCAGCGCAGGAGGAGGGAGTGGAGAGACCCAGTACTTC. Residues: CASAGGGSGETQYF.

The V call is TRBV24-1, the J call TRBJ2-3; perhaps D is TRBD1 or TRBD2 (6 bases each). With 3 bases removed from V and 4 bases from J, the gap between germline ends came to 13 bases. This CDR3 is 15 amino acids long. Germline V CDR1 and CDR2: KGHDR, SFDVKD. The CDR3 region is CATSDLLEGADTQYF. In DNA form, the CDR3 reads TGTGCCACCAGTGATCTACTGGAGGGGGCAGATACGCAGTATTTT.

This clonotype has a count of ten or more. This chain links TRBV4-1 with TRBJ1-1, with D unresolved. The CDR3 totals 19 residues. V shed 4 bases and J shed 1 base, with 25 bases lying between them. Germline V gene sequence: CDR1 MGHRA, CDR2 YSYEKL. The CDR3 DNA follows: TGCGCCAGCAGCCTCCCTTCGGGCGGCAGTAGGCGAAAGAACACTGAAGCTTTCTTT. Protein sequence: CASSLPSGGSRRKNTEAFF.

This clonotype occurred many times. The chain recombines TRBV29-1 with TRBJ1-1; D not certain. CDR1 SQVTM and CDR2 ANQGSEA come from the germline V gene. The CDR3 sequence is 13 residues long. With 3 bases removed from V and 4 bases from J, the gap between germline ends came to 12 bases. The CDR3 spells CSVDRVGGTEAFF. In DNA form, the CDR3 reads TGCAGCGTTGATAGGGTCGGAGGCACTGAAGCTTTCTTT.

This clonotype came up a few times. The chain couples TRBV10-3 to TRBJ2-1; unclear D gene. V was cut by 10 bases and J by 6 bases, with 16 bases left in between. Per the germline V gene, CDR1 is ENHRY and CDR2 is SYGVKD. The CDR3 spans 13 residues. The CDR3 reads CATAQPPINEQFF. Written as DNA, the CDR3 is TGTGCCACCGCCCAACCGCCGATCAATGAGCAGTTCTTC.

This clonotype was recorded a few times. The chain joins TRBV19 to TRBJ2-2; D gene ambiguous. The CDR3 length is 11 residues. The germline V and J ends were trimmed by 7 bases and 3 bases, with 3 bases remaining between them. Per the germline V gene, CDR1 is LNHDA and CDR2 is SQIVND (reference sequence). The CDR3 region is CASTDTGELFF. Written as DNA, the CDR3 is TGTGCCAGTACTGACACCGGGGAGCTGTTTTTT.

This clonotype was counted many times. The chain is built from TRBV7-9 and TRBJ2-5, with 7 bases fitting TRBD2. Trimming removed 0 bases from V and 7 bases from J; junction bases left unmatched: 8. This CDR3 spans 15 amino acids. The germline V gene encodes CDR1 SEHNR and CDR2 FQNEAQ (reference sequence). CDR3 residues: CASSLAGGPDLTQYF. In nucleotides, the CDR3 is TGTGCCAGCAGCTTAGCGGGAGGGCCCGATTTGACCCAGTACTTC.

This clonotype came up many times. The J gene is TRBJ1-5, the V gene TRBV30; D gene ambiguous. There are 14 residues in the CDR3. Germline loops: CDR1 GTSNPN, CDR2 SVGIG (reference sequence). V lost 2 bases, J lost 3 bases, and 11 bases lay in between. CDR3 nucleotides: TGTGCCTGGAGTACGACGGATTACAATCAGCCCCAGCATTTT. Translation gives CAWSTTDYNQPQHF.

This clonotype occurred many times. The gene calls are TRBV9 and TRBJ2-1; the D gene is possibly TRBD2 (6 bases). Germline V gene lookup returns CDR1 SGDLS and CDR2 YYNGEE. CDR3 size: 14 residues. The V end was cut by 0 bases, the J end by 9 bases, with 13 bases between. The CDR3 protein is CASSVGRFGGEQFF. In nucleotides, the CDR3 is TGTGCCAGCAGCGTAGGGCGCTTCGGGGGTGAGCAGTTCTTC.

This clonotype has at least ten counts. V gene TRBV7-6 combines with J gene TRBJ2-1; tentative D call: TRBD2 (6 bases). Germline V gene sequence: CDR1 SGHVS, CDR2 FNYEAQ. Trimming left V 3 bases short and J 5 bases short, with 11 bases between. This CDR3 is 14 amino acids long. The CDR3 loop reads CASSFDSGHNEQFF. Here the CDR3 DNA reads TGTGCCAGCAGCTTCGATAGCGGACACAATGAGCAGTTCTTC.

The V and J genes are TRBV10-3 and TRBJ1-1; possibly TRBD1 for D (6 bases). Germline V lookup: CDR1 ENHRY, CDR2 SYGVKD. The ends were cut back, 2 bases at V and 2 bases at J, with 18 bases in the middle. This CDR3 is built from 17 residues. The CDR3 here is CAISEAPLQGTNTEAFF. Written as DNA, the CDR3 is TGTGCCATCAGTGAGGCCCCACTACAGGGAACAAACACTGAAGCTTTCTTT.

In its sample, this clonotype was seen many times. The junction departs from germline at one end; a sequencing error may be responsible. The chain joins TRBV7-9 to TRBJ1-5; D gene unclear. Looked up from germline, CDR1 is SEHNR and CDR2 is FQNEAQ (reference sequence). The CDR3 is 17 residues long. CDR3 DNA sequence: TGTGCCAGCAGCTTAGTTAGAATTGGAGGACGCAACCAGCCCCAGCATTTT. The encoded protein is CASSLVRIGGRNQPQHF. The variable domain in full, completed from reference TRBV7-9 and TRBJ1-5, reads DTGVSQNPRHKITKRGQNVTFRCDPISEHNRLYWYRQTLGQGPEFLTYFQNEAQLEKSRLLSDRFSAERPKGSFSTLEIQRTEQGDSAMYLCASSLVRIGGRNQPQHFGDGTRLSIL.

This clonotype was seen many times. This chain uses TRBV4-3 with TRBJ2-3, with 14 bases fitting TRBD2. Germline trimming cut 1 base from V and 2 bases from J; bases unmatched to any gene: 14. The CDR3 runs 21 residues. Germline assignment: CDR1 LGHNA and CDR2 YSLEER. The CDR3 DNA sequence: TGCGCCAGCAGCCAAGGGCAGGGCCGTCGACTAGCGGGGGGGGTCACAGATACGCAGTATTTT. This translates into CASSQGQGRRLAGGVTDTQYF.

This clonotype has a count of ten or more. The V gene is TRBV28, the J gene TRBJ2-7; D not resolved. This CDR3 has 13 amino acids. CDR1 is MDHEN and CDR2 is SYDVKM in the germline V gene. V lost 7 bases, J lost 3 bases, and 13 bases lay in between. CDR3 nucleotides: TGTGCCAGCAACAACTATAAAGACTACGAGCAGTACTTC. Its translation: CASNNYKDYEQYF.